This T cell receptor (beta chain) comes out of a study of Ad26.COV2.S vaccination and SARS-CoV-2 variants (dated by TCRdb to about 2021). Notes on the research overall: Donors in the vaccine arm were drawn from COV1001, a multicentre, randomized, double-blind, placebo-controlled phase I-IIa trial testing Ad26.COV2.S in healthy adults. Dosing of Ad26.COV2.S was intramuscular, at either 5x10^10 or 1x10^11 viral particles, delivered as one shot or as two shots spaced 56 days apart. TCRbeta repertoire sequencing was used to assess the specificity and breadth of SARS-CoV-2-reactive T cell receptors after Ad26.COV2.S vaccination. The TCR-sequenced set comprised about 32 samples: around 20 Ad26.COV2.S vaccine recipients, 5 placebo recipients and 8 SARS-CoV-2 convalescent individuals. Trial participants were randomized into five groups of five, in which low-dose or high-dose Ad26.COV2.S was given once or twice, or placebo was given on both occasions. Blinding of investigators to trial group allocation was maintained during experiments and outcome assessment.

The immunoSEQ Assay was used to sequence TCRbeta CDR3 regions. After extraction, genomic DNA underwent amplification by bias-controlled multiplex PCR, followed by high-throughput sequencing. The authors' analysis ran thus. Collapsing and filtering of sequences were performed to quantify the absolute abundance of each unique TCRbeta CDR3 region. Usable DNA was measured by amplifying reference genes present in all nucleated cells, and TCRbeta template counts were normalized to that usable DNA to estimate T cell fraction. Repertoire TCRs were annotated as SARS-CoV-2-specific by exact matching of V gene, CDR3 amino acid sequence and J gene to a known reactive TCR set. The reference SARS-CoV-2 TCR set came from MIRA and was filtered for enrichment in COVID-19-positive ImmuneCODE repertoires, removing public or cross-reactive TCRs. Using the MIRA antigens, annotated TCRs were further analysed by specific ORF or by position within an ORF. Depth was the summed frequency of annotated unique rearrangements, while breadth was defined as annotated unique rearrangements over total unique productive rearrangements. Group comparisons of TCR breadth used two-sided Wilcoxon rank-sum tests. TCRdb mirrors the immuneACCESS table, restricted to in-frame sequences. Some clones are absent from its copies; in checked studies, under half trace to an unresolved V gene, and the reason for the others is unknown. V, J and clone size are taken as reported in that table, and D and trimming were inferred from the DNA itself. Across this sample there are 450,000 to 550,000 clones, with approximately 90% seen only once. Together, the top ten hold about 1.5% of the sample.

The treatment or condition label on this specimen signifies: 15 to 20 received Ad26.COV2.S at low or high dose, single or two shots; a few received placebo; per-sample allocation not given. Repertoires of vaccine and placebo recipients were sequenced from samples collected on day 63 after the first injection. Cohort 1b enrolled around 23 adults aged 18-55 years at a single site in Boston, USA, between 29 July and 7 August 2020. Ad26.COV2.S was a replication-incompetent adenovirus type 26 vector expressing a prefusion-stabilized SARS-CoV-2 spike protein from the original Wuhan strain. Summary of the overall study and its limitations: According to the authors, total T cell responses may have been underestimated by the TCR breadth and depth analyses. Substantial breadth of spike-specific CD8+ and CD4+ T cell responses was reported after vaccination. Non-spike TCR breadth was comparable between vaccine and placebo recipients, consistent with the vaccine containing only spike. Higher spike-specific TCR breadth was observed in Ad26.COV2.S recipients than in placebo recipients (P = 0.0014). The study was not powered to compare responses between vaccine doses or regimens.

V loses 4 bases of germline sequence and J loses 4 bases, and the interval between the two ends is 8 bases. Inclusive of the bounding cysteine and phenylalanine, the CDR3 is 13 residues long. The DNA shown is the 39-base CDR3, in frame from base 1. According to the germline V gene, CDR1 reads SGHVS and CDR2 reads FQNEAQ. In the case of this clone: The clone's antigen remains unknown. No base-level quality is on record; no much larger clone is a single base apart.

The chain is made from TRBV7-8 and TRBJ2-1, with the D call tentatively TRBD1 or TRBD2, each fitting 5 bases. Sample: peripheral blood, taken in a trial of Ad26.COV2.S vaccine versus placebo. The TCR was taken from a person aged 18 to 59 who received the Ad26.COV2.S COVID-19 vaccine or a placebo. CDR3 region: CASSSGGYNEQFF. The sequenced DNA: TGTGCCAGCAGCTCTGGGGGTTACAATGAGCAGTTCTTC.